This T cell receptor beta chain is from a study of patients and donors after allogeneic stem cell transplantation. This clonotype was seen more than once but under ten times. TCRdb ran MiXCR on the RT-PCR reads and lists one entry per CDR3 protein. The data hold roughly 940,000 distinct CDR3 sequences, with more than 15% observed a single time. This CDR3 is 14 amino acids long. J lost 5 bases, V lost 6 bases, and 7 bases had no gene match. Germline lookup yields CDR1 MNHNS and CDR2 SASEGT. This chain links TRBV6-1 with TRBJ2-7; 10 bases agree with TRBD1. The material sequenced was blood, either unsorted or a sorted T cell fraction (not recorded which). The TCR sequence derives from a human donor who was either an allogeneic HSCT recipient or a stem cell or donor lymphocyte infusion donor (not recorded which). It is not recorded whose cells these are; they may come from a transplant donor. The CDR3 region is CASRLGTGVHEQYF. The CDR3 DNA reads as TGTGCCAGCAGGCTCGGGACAGGGGTTCACGAGCAGTACTTC.